The source of this T cell receptor (beta chain) is a study of T cells in Graves' hyperthyroidism and ophthalmopathy. Researchers amplified the TCR beta CDR3 regions from RNA transcripts. A set of HTBI primers served as the primers for a first-round RT-PCR of the TCR CDR3. A single record per CDR3 protein comes from TCRdb applying MiXCR to the multiplex PCR reads. This table holds 600,000 to 800,000 distinct CDR3 sequences, about a third found once. Trimming cost V 1 base and J 3 bases, with 9 bases left between them. The CDR3 spans 15 residues. Germline V gene sequence: CDR1 LGHNA, CDR2 YNFKEQ. Patients counted as stable if ophthalmopathy did not develop within 18 months. The sample holds a few counts of this clonotype.

What was sequenced was blood. This rearrangement joins TRBV4-2 to TRBJ2-2, with D unclear. This clonotype originated in a woman between 40 and 55 years old with Graves' hyperthyroidism. CDR3 nucleotide sequence: TGTGCCAGCAGCCAAGCTCTGGACGACACCGGGGAGCTGTTTTTT. This sequence encodes CASSQALDDTGELFF.